This TCR beta chain was captured by sequencing in a study of CD8+ T cells in alopecia areata (dated by TCRdb to 2017 to 2018). Background on the whole study: Treated patients were enrolled in an open-label pilot trial of oral tofacitinib at 5 to 10 mg twice daily for moderate-to-severe alopecia areata. Biopsies were taken from tofacitinib-treated patients at baseline and at 4 and 24 weeks of treatment, and a later scalp biopsy was taken in several of the tofacitinib-treated patients. Clonality in the scalp was compared among normal scalp (n=4), patchy alopecia areata scalp (n=8), and alopecia totalis/universalis scalp (n=8). For the treated patients, the SALT score, which quantifies what percentage of scalp surface area is affected, served as the measure of disease severity. RNA came from the PAXgene miRNA kit for fixed scalp, the miRNeasy kit for PBMCs, and the RNeasy kit for mouse skin. Amplification of TCRbeta CDR3 regions was done by immunoSEQ multiplex PCR using 35 Vbeta forward primers and 13 Jbeta reverse primers. On the human side, TCRbeta sequencing was run on scalp tissue and on sorted CD4+ and CD8+ peripheral blood T cells from healthy controls and from alopecia areata patients with either patchy or totalis/universalis disease. In both human patients and the C3H/HeJ mouse model, the study applied high-throughput TCRbeta sequencing to look at T cell clonal expansion in alopecia areata. Tofacitinib was administered for 6 to 18 months, and 6 months of follow-up off drug were then conducted to assess delayed response and recurrence.

The full study reports these points: Higher clonality and more expanded CD8+ clones were observed in lesional scalp than in normal scalp, particularly in alopecia totalis/universalis, a finding suggestive of antigenic drive. Scalp clonality and the number of expanded CD8+ clones among the top 100 scalp clones were significantly decreased by tofacitinib. Unlike mouse skin, where gammadelta T cells dominate, normal human skin contains resident alphabeta T cells that get sequenced too, which complicates analysis of the scalp TCR repertoire. TCR sequences shared between patients were less clear than in mice, possibly partly because of HLA diversity in the patient population. Because the treated cohort was small and had just a single nonresponder, larger studies are needed to establish links between baseline CD8+ expansion and response. Many expanded lesional clones were found to persist in scalp and blood during tofacitinib treatment, and relapse after treatment cessation may be partly explained by this persistence.

The time point tag for this specimen amounts to: around 22 weeks on oral tofacitinib. The treatment or condition tag for this specimen amounts to: oral pan-JAK inhibitor, 5-10 mg twice daily. Peripheral blood and lesional scalp punch biopsies were obtained from patients with alopecia areata. PBMCs were separated by density centrifugation and stained for CD3, CD4 and CD8, after which CD4+ and CD8+ T cells were sorted on a FACSAria. V is clipped by 1 base and J by 5 bases, and the sequence between their germline boundaries is 15 bases long. The CDR3 contains 16 residues, cysteine and phenylalanine counted. Just the 48-base CDR3 DNA is kept, in frame starting at base 1. CDR1 and CDR2, per the germline V gene, are LGHNT and FRNRAP. With respect to this clone: Its recognized antigen is unknown. Qualities for individual bases were not recorded, and no much larger clone is one base off.

The library was generated by the immunoSEQ multiplex PCR assay. To provide template for TCR sequencing, every sample had RNA extracted and reverse transcribed into cDNA. SuperScript III was used to make first-strand cDNA, primed with a 2:1 mix of oligo-dT and random hexamers. A synthetic immune receptor repertoire was used to measure amplification bias, and any remaining bias was corrected computationally. In the authors' own workflow: After raw reads were preprocessed to remove errors, the CDR3 was defined following IMGT conventions as running from the conserved cysteine to phenylalanine. Clonality was computed as 1 minus the Shannon entropy, with the entropy normalized by log2 of the number of productive unique TCRs. CD4 or CD8 identity of scalp clones was inferred by cross-referencing scalp TCRbeta sequences with sorted blood CD4 and CD8 repertoires. This is the immuneACCESS table as TCRdb keeps it, with only in-frame sequences that have V and J called. A part of the clones is gone; compared with another copy, unresolved V genes explain less than half, and the rest is unexplained. V and J calls and clone size follow that table, whereas D and trimming were derived from the DNA. The sample table shows some 44,000 clones, and roughly 92% are seen once. Together, the top ten hold approximately 20% of the sample.

The origin of this receptor is a human donor with alopecia areata. The material sequenced was CD8+ T cells sorted from blood, taken at week 24, from a patient treated with tofacitinib. The chain couples TRBV12-5 to TRBJ2-1; the D gene lacks a confident call. The CDR3 protein sequence reads: CASGLDRSLAHNEQFF. The DNA sequence is TGTGCTAGTGGTTTGGATCGATCCTTGGCCCACAATGAGCAGTTCTTC.